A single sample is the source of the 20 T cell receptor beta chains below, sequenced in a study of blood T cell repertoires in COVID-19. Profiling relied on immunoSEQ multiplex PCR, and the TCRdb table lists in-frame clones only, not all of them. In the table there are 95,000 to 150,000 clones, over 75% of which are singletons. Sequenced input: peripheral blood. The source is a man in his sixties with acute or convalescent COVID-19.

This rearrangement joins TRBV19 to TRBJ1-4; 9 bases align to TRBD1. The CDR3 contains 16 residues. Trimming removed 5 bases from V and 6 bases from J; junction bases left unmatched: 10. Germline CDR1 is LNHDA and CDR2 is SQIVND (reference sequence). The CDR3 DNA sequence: TGTGCCAGTAGTCCCCGGGACAGGGTGTTTCATGAAAAACTGTTTTTT. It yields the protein CASSPRDRVFHEKLFF.

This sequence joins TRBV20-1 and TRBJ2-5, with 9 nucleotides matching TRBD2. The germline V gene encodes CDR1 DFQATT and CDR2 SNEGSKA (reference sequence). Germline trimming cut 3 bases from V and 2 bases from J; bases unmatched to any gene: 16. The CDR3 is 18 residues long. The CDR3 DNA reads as TGCAGTGCTAGTTATGGATATAGGGCGGCGGGAGGGCAAGAGACCCAGTACTTC. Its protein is CSASYGYRAAGGQETQYF.

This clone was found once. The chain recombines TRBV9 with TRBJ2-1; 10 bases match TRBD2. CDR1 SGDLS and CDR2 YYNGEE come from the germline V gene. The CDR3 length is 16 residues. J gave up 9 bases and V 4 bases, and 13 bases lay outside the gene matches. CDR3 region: CASSPSLAGWGSEQFF. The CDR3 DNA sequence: TGTGCCAGCAGCCCCTCACTAGCGGGATGGGGAAGTGAGCAGTTCTTC.

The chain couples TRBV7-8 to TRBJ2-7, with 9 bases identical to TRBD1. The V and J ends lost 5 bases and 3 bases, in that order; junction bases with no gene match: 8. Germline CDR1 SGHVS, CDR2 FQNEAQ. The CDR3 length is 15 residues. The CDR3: CASSEGQGGLYEQYF. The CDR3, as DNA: TGTGCCAGCAGCGAGGGACAGGGTGGGCTCTACGAGCAGTACTTC.

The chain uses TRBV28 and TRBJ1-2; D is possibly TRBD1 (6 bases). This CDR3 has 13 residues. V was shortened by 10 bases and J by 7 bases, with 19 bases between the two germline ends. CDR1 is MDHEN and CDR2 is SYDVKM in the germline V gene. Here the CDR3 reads CATALTGTTGYTF. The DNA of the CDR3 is TGTGCCACCGCGCTCACAGGGACCACTGGCTACACCTTC.

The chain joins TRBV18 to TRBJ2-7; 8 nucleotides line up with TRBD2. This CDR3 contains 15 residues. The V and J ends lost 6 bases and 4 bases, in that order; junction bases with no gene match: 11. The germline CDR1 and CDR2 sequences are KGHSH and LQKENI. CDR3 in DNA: TGTGCCAGCTCCCCAGGGCACGGGGGGGCTTACGAGCAGTACTTC. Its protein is CASSPGHGGAYEQYF.

In DNA form, the CDR3 reads TGTGCCAGCAGCACCAGCAGGGGGAGAGCCTACAATGAGCAGTTCTTC. This translates into CASSTSRGRAYNEQFF. The V gene is TRBV11-2, the J gene TRBJ2-1; the match to TRBD1 covers 7 bases. Germline assignment: CDR1 SGHAT and CDR2 FQNNGV. The CDR3 is 16 amino acids. The V segment lost 5 bases and the J segment 2 bases; nucleotides outside the gene matches: 9.

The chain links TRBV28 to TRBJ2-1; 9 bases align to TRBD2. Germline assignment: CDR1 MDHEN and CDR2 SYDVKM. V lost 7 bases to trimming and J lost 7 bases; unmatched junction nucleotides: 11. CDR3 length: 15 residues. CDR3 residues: CASKLPSGNGNEQFF. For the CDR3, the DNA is TGTGCCAGCAAACTGCCTAGCGGGAATGGAAATGAGCAGTTCTTC.

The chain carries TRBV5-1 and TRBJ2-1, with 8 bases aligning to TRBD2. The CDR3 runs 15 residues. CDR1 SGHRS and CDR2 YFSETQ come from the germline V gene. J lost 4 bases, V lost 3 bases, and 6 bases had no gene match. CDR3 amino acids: CASSSPTSGYNEQFF. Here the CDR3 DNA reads TGCGCCAGCAGCTCCCCCACTAGCGGTTACAATGAGCAGTTCTTC.

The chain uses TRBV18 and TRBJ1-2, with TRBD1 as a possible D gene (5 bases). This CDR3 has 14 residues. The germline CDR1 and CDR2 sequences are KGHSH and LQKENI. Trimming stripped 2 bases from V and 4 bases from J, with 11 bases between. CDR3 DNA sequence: TGTGCCAGCTCACCAGTCCAGGGAACCTATGGCTACACCTTC. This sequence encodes CASSPVQGTYGYTF.

The CDR3 DNA follows: TGCAGCGTTGAAGGGACTAGGGGAACTGAAGCTTTCTTT. This sequence encodes CSVEGTRGTEAFF. The chain couples TRBV29-1 to TRBJ1-1, with D perhaps TRBD1 (5 bases). The CDR3 runs 13 residues. The V gene lost 1 base and the J gene lost 5 bases, with 11 bases spanning the gap. CDR1 and CDR2 (germline): SQVTM, ANQGSEA.

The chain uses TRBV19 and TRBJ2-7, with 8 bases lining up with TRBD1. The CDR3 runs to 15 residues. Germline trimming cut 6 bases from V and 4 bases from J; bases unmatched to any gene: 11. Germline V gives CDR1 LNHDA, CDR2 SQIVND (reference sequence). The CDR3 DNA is TGTGCCAGTAGCACCCCCGGACAGGGTGTTTACGAGCAGTACTTC. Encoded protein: CASSTPGQGVYEQYF.

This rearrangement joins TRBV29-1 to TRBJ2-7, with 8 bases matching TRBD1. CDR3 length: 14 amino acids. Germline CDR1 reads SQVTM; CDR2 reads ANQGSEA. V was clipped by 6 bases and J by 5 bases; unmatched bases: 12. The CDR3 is CSVVTGGLKNEQYF. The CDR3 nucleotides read TGCAGCGTCGTTACAGGGGGGCTTAAGAACGAGCAGTACTTC.

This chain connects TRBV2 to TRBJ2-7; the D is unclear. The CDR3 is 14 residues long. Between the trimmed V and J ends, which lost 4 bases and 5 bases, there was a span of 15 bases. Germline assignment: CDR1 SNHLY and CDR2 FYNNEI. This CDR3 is CASSGVSSGNEQYF. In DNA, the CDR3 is TGTGCCAGCAGTGGAGTGTCTTCGGGTAACGAGCAGTACTTC.

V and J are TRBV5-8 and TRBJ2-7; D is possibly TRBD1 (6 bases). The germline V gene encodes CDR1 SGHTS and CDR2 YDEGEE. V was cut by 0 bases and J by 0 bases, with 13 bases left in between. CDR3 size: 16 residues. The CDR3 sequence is CASSLVRTAYSYEQYF. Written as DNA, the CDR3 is TGTGCCAGCAGCTTGGTCCGGACAGCTTACTCCTACGAGCAGTACTTC.

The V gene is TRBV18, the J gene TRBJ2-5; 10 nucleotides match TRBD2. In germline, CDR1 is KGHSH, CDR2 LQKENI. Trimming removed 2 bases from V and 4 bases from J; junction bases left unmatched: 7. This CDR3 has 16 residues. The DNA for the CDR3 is TGTGCCAGCTCACCATTAGCGGGAGGAATAGGAGAGACCCAGTACTTC. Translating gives CASSPLAGGIGETQYF.

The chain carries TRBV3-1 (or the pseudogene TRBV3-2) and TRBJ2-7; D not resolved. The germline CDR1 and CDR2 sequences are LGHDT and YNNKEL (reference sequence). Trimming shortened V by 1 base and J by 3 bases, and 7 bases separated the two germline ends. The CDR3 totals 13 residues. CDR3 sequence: CASSQGWLYEQYF. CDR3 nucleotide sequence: TGTGCCAGCAGCCAAGGGTGGCTCTACGAGCAGTACTTC.

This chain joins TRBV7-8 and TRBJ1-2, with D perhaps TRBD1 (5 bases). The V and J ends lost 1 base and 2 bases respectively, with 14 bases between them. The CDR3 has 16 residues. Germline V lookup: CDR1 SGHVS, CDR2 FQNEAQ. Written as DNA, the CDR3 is TGTGCCAGCAGCTTAGATTGGGGGAGGCCCAACTATGGCTACACCTTC. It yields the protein CASSLDWGRPNYGYTF.

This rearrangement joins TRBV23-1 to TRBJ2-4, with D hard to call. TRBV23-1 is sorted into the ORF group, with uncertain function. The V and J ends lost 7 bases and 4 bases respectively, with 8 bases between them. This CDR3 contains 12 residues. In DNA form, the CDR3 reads TGCGCCAGCAATGACGGGAAAAACATTCAGTACTTC. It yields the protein CASNDGKNIQYF.

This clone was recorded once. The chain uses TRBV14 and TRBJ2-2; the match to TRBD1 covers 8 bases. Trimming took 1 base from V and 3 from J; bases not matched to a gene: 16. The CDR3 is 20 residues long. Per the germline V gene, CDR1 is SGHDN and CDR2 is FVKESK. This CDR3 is CASSQGFSLGRQGHTGELFF. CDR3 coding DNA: TGTGCCAGCAGCCAAGGATTTTCTCTCGGGAGACAGGGGCACACCGGGGAGCTGTTTTTT.